The 23 T cell receptor beta chains given below trace back to one sample, sequenced in a study of blood T cell repertoires in COVID-19. TCRdb keeps only in-frame clones here, not all; method: immunoSEQ multiplex PCR. Here the sample spans about 190,000 clones, more than 60% being singletons. The sequenced material came from peripheral blood. Receptors were obtained from a man aged 45-60 years who had recovered from COVID-19.

V and J are TRBV28 and TRBJ2-2; 7 bases are a match to TRBD1. Germline V lookup: CDR1 MDHEN, CDR2 SYDVKM. The J segment lost 7 bases and the V segment lost 1 base, leaving 3 bases of the junction unmatched. The CDR3 has 14 residues. The CDR3 nucleotides are TGTGCCAGCAGTTTATACCAGGGGGACGGGGAGCTGTTTTTT. Residues: CASSLYQGDGELFF.

A note on this clone: An end of the junction differs from the germline gene, which may be a read error. This rearrangement joins TRBV9 to TRBJ2-3; 10 nucleotides agree with TRBD2. Germline lookup yields CDR1 SGDLS and CDR2 YYNGEE. The CDR3 totals 16 residues. In nucleotides, the CDR3 is TGTGCCAGCAGCGTAGTTTCTAGCGGGAGCAGAGATACGCAGTATTTT. Translated: CASSVVSSGSRDTQYF.

This clone appeared once. V usage is TRBV2 and J usage is TRBJ2-7; no reliable D call. This CDR3 comprises 11 residues. The V gene lost 10 bases and the J gene lost 2 bases, with 9 bases spanning the gap. The V gene's germline CDR1 is SNHLY and CDR2 FYNNEI. The CDR3 DNA follows: TGTGCCACCTCTGGAGCCTACGAGCAGTACTTC. This gives the protein CATSGAYEQYF.

The chain links TRBV5-4 to TRBJ1-1; 10 bases fit TRBD1. The CDR3 loop spans 16 amino acids. CDR1 and CDR2 (germline): SGHNT, YYREEE (reference sequence). J lost 0 bases, V lost 4 bases, and 6 bases had no gene match. The CDR3 reads CASSAGQGLMNTEAFF. CDR3 nucleotides: TGTGCCAGCAGCGCGGGACAGGGGCTAATGAACACTGAAGCTTTCTTT.

This clone was recorded once. The rearrangement joins TRBV27 to TRBJ2-3; TRBD2 matches at 14 bases. With V trimmed by 8 bases and J by 8 bases, 3 bases remained unmatched. Germline values: CDR1 MNHEY, CDR2 SMNVEV (reference sequence). There are 13 residues in the CDR3. The CDR3 coding sequence is TGTGCCAGCGGACTAGCGGGAGGAGTTACGCAGTATTTT. Translating gives CASGLAGGVTQYF.

The V and J genes are TRBV6-4 and TRBJ2-3, with D possibly TRBD1 on 6 matching bases. Germline-derived CDR1 and CDR2 are MRHNA and SNTAGT. The V end was cut by 6 bases, the J end by 3 bases, with 10 bases between. The CDR3 has 13 residues. CDR3 amino acids: CASRGQGTDTQYF. CDR3 DNA sequence: TGTGCCAGCAGGGGCCAGGGGACAGATACGCAGTATTTT.

V gene TRBV29-1 combines with J gene TRBJ1-2, with D possibly matching TRBD1 (6 bases). The V and J ends lost 7 bases and 3 bases respectively, with 12 bases between them. Germline CDR1 and CDR2: SQVTM and ANQGSEA. CDR3 length equals 12 residues. The CDR3, as DNA: TGCAGCGCGATAGGGGGTGACTATGGCTACACCTTC. Translation: CSAIGGDYGYTF. Looking up the rest from reference TRBV29-1 and TRBJ1-2 gives the full variable domain: SAVISQKPSRDICQRGTSLTIQCQVDSQVTMMFWYRQQPGQSLTLIATANQGSEATYESGFVIDKFPISRPNLTFSTLTVSNMSPEDSSIYLCSAIGGDYGYTFGSGTRLTVV.

The chain uses TRBV7-8 and TRBJ2-1, with 8 bases lining up with TRBD1. The CDR3 consists of 15 residues. The ends lost 3 bases at V and 8 bases at J; junction bases unmatched: 9. Per germline, CDR1 SGHVS and CDR2 FQNEAQ. The CDR3 sequence is CASSFQDRDFDEQFF. Written as DNA, the CDR3 is TGTGCCAGCAGCTTCCAGGACAGGGATTTTGATGAGCAGTTCTTC.

This chain links TRBV4-3 with TRBJ2-1; D is ambiguous. CDR1 and CDR2 (germline): LGHNA, YSLEER. Trimming shortened V by 0 bases and J by 9 bases, and 9 bases separated the two germline ends. The CDR3 loop spans 13 amino acids. CDR3 DNA: TGCGCCAGCAGCCAAGAGGCCTGGGCTGAGCAGTTCTTC. Protein product: CASSQEAWAEQFF.

This clone turned up a few times. V usage is TRBV29-1 and J usage is TRBJ2-7, with TRBD2 matching over 9 bases. Germline V gene data show CDR1 as SQVTM and CDR2 as ANQGSEA. The V and J ends lost 0 bases and 4 bases, in that order; junction bases with no gene match: 1. The CDR3 has 13 residues. CDR3 residues: CSVEETSGYEQYF. The DNA for the CDR3 is TGCAGCGTTGAAGAGACTAGCGGTTACGAGCAGTACTTC.

This sequence joins TRBV15 and TRBJ1-3; tentative D call: TRBD1 (5 bases). This CDR3 comprises 14 residues. Germline CDR1 LNHNV, CDR2 YYDKDF (reference sequence). Trimming shortened V by 0 bases and J by 4 bases, and 7 bases separated the two germline ends. CDR3 region: CATSRDNRGNTIYF. The CDR3 DNA sequence: TGTGCCACCAGCAGAGATAACAGGGGAAACACCATATATTTT.

This chain joins TRBV24-1 and TRBJ2-2; 7 bases match TRBD1. Germline-derived CDR1 and CDR2 are KGHDR and SFDVKD. The CDR3 length is 16 residues. V lost 3 bases, J lost 6 bases, and 9 bases stayed unmatched. CDR3 bases: TGTGCCACCAGTGATCCCACGACAGGGAAGGCCGGGGAGCTGTTTTTT. Amino acids: CATSDPTTGKAGELFF.

The gene calls are TRBV28 and TRBJ2-7, with 7 nucleotides matching TRBD2. CDR3 length: 12 residues. Trimming at V came to 6 bases and at J to 5 bases, leaving 4 bases not matched to a gene. Germline V CDR1 and CDR2: MDHEN, SYDVKM. CDR3 residues: CASRKGRDEQYF. CDR3 nucleotide sequence: TGTGCCAGCAGAAAGGGGAGGGACGAGCAGTACTTC. The full variable domain, with the rest looked up from reference TRBV28 and TRBJ2-7, is DVKVTQSSRYLVKRTGEKVFLECVQDMDHENMFWYRQDPGLGLRLIYFSYDVKMKEKGDIPEGYSVSREKKERFSLILESASTNQTSMYLCASRKGRDEQYFGPGTRLTVT.

This chain connects TRBV6-5 to TRBJ2-7; TRBD2 might be the D (5 bases). Trimming took off 7 bases at V and 2 bases at J, with 18 bases between the two ends. This CDR3 contains 15 residues. Germline V gene data show CDR1 as MNHEY and CDR2 as SVGAGI. CDR3 sequence: CASIRWADGAYEQYF. The CDR3, as DNA: TGTGCCAGCATCCGTTGGGCGGACGGGGCCTACGAGCAGTACTTC.

This rearrangement joins TRBV5-1 to TRBJ2-7; D is undetermined. Germline CDR1 and CDR2: SGHRS and YFSETQ. CDR3 length: 14 residues. V gave up 2 bases and J gave up 0 bases, with 9 bases separating them. The CDR3 sequence: CASSFSVPSYEQYF. The CDR3 DNA follows: TGCGCCAGCAGCTTTTCGGTTCCCTCCTACGAGCAGTACTTC.

The chain is built from TRBV5-1 and TRBJ1-1, with TRBD1 as a possible D gene (5 bases). V was shortened by 4 bases and J by 5 bases, with 15 bases between the two germline ends. Looked up from germline, CDR1 is SGHRS and CDR2 is YFSETQ. This CDR3 has 14 amino acids. CDR3: CASSPLGGATEAFF. CDR3 coding DNA: TGCGCCAGCAGCCCTCTCGGTGGGGCGACTGAAGCTTTCTTT.

This clone was observed a few times. DNA for the CDR3: TGTGCCAGCAGCGCAGACCGACTAGCGGGAGGTCTAGAGACCCAGTACTTC. It translates to CASSADRLAGGLETQYF. The chain links TRBV5-4 to TRBJ2-5, with 13 bases identical to TRBD2. There are 17 residues in the CDR3. Germline V gene data show CDR1 as SGHNT and CDR2 as YYREEE (reference sequence). V shed 4 bases and J 4 bases; nucleotides not matched to a gene: 10.

J is TRBJ2-5 and V is TRBV24-1; 9 bases map to TRBD1. The CDR3 contains 16 residues. V dropped 4 bases and J dropped 6; count of bases not matched to a gene: 11. Germline V lookup: CDR1 KGHDR, CDR2 SFDVKD. The CDR3 sequence: CATSDSRTGAGQTQYF. The CDR3 nucleotides read TGTGCCACCAGTGACTCACGGACAGGGGCGGGCCAGACCCAGTACTTC.

The V call is TRBV27, the J call TRBJ2-3; weak D call: TRBD1 (6 bases). Germline V gene sequence: CDR1 MNHEY, CDR2 SMNVEV (reference sequence). The V and J ends lost 5 bases and 4 bases respectively, with 10 bases between them. CDR3 length: 13 amino acids. CDR3 loop: CASSRQVPDTQYF. The CDR3 DNA is TGTGCCAGCAGTCGACAGGTTCCAGATACGCAGTATTTT.

The sample holds a few counts of this clone. The V gene is TRBV27, the J gene TRBJ2-1; 7 bases fit TRBD2. The CDR3 extends over 15 amino acids. Germline CDR1 reads MNHEY; CDR2 reads SMNVEV (reference sequence). Trimming cost V 3 bases and J 3 bases; bases outside gene matches: 5. The CDR3 bases are TGTGCCAGCAGTTTGGCCCAGCGGGGCTACAATGAGCAGTTCTTC. Encoded protein: CASSLAQRGYNEQFF.

The V gene is TRBV30, the J gene TRBJ1-3; D gene unclear. Germline CDR1 reads GTSNPN; CDR2 reads SVGIG (reference sequence). V gave up 4 bases and J gave up 1 base, with 11 bases separating them. The CDR3 covers 14 residues. In DNA, the CDR3 is TGTGCCTGGACTGTTGGCGGGTCTGGAAACACCATATATTTT. Translated: CAWTVGGSGNTIYF.

This clone showed up many times. This chain connects TRBV28 to TRBJ1-5, with D unclear. Trimming removed 8 bases at V and 0 bases at J, with 11 bases between. Germline values: CDR1 MDHEN, CDR2 SYDVKM. There are 14 residues in the CDR3. The CDR3 DNA follows: TGTGCCAGCGCGCGGCTTTATAGCAATCAGCCCCAGCATTTT. Its protein product is CASARLYSNQPQHF.

This rearrangement joins TRBV3-1 (or the pseudogene TRBV3-2) to TRBJ1-2, with D possibly matching TRBD1 (6 bases). The CDR3 consists of 16 residues. Trimming removed 3 bases at V and 7 bases at J, with 21 bases between. CDR1 is LGHDT, CDR2 YNNKEL, per germline (reference sequence). CDR3 in DNA: TGTGCCAGCAGCCACACATCAGCGGGGGGCTGGTTTGGCTACACCTTC. Its protein is CASSHTSAGGWFGYTF.